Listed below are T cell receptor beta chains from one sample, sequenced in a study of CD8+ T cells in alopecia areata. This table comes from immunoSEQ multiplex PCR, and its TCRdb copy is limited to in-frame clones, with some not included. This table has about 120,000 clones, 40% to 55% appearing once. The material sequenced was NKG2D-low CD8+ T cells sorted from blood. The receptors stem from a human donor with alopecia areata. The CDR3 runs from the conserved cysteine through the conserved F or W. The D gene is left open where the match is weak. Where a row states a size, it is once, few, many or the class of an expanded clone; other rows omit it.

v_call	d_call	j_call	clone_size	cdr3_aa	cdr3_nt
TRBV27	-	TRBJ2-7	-	CASGESSYEQYF	TGTGCCAGCGGCGAAAGCTCCTACGAGCAGTACTTC
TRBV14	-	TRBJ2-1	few	CASSQARDEQFF	TGTGCCAGCAGCCAGGCCAGGGATGAGCAGTTCTTC
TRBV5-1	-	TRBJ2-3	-	CASSSEVADTQYF	TGCGCCAGCAGCTCGGAGGTGGCAGATACGCAGTATTTT
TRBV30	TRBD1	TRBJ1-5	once	CAWSVPTGVGNQPQHF	TGTGCCTGGAGTGTCCCTACAGGGGTGGGCAATCAGCCCCAGCATTTT
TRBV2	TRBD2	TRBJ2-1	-	CASSGSGGAHNEQFF	TGTGCCAGCAGCGGTAGCGGGGGGGCGCACAATGAGCAGTTCTTC
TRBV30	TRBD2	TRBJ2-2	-	CACPASGSFGELFF	TGTGCCTGCCCTGCTAGCGGGAGTTTCGGGGAGCTGTTTTTT
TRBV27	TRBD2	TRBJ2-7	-	CASSLAGDEQYF	TGTGCCAGCAGTTTAGCGGGGGACGAGCAGTACTTC
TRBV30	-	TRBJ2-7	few	CAWSADAGYEQYF	TGTGCCTGGAGTGCGGACGCGGGCTACGAGCAGTACTTC
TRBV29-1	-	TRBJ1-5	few	CSVEDTGPGQPQHF	TGCAGCGTTGAAGATACGGGACCTGGCCAGCCCCAGCATTTT
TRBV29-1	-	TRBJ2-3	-	CSVGGGSTDTQYF	TGCAGCGTTGGAGGGGGAAGCACAGATACGCAGTATTTT
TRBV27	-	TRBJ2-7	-	CASSLLDRIYEQYF	TGTGCCAGTTCACTACTAGACCGGATTTACGAGCAGTACTTC
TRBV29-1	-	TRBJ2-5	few	CSVVTVDNMETQYF	TGCAGCGTTGTCACCGTGGACAATATGGAGACCCAGTACTTC
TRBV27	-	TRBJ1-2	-	CASGGRSGEGDGYTF	TGTGCCAGCGGGGGGAGATCGGGTGAGGGTGATGGCTACACCTTC
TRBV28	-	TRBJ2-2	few	CASTPGGVVTGELFF	TGTGCCAGCACCCCGGGTGGGGTGGTCACCGGGGAGCTGTTTTTT
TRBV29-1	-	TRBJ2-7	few	CSVEGGYEQYF	TGCAGCGTTGAAGGGGGCTACGAGCAGTACTTC
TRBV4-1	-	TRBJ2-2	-	CASSQDGNTGELFF	TGCGCCAGCAGCCAGGACGGGAACACCGGGGAGCTGTTTTTT
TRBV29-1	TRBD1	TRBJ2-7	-	CSAQLAGTGDYEQYF	TGCAGCGCACAATTAGCCGGGACAGGCGACTACGAGCAGTACTTC
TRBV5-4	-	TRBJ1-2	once	CASSLDGGRSYGYTF	TGTGCCAGCAGCTTGGATGGGGGGCGGTCGTATGGCTACACCTTC
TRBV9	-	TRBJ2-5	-	CASSVGGGAGETQYF	TGTGCCAGCAGCGTGGGCGGTGGGGCCGGGGAGACCCAGTACTTC
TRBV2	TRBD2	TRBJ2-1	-	CASRASGGSYNEQFF	TGTGCCAGCAGGGCTAGCGGGGGGTCCTACAATGAGCAGTTCTTC
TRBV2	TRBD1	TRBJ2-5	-	CAILDRVGETQYF	TGTGCCATATTGGACAGGGTCGGAGAGACCCAGTACTTC
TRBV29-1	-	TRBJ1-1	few	CSVGAPNTEAFF	TGCAGCGTAGGGGCCCCGAACACTGAAGCTTTCTTT
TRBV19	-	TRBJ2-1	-	CASTSYEGVRRNEQFF	TGTGCCAGTACCTCTTACGAGGGAGTGCGTAGGAATGAGCAGTTCTTC
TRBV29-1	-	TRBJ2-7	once	CSVEGSGTAYEQYF	TGCAGCGTTGAAGGGTCAGGGACTGCCTACGAGCAGTACTTC
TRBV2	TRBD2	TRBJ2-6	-	CASSETSGTSGANVLTF	TGTGCCAGCAGTGAAACTAGCGGGACCTCTGGGGCCAACGTCCTGACTTTC
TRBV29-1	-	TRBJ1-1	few	CSVPLNTEAFF	TGCAGCGTTCCATTGAACACTGAAGCTTTCTTT
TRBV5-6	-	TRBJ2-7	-	CASSTGISYEQYF	TGTGCCAGCAGTACAGGGATCTCCTACGAGCAGTACTTC
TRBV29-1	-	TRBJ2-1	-	CSGHLNEQFF	TGCAGCGGCCATTTAAATGAGCAGTTCTTC
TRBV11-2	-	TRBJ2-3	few	CASSSVTLDTQYF	TGTGCCAGCAGCTCGGTAACGTTAGATACGCAGTATTTT
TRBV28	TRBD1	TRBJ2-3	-	CASSLDRGTDTQYF	TGTGCCAGCAGTTTGGACAGGGGTACAGATACGCAGTATTTT
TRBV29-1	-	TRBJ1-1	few	CSVEAKHRTASLMNTEAFF	TGCAGCGTTGAAGCTAAACACCGGACGGCCTCTCTAATGAACACTGAAGCTTTCTTT
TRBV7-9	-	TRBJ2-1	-	CATEGFKGEQFF	TGTGCCACGGAGGGCTTTAAAGGGGAGCAGTTCTTC
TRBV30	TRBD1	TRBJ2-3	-	CAWSVLGGQSDTQYF	TGTGCCTGGAGTGTACTAGGGGGCCAATCAGATACGCAGTATTTT
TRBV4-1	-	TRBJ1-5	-	CASSPGGNQPQHF	TGCGCCAGCAGCCCTGGGGGGAATCAGCCCCAGCATTTT
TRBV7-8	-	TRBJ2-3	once	CASTLLVRADTQYF	TGTGCCAGCACTCTATTAGTGAGGGCAGATACGCAGTATTTT
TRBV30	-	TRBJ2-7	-	CAWNHIGEVPYEQYF	TGTGCCTGGAATCATATCGGCGAAGTACCCTACGAGCAGTACTTC
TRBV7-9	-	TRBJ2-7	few	CASSLGSGWTYEQYF	TGTGCCAGCAGCTTAGGCTCAGGGTGGACCTACGAGCAGTACTTC
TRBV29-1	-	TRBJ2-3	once	CSVDEGEDTQYF	TGCAGCGTTGACGAGGGGGAGGATACGCAGTATTTT
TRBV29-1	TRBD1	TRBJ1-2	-	CSGTGVGGYGYTF	TGCAGCGGGACAGGGGTAGGCGGCTATGGCTACACCTTC
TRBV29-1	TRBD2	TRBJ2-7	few	CSVETSGTSYEQYF	TGCAGCGTTGAGACTAGCGGGACCAGCTACGAGCAGTACTTC
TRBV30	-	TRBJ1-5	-	CAWSWQGQPQHF	TGTGCCTGGAGTTGGCAGGGACAGCCCCAGCATTTT
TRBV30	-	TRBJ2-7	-	CAWTLGPEQYF	TGTGCCTGGACACTGGGGCCCGAGCAGTACTTC
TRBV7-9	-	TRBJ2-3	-	CASSFTDTQYF	TGTGCCAGCAGCTTCACAGATACGCAGTATTTT
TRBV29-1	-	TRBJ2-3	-	CSVERTADPTDTQYF	TGCAGCGTTGAAAGGACGGCCGACCCCACAGATACGCAGTATTTT
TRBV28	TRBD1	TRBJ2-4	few	CASHPGTGKLAKNIQYF	TGTGCCAGCCACCCCGGGACAGGGAAGCTAGCCAAAAACATTCAGTACTTC
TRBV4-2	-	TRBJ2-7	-	CASSQSPGEGEQYF	TGTGCCAGCAGCCAATCTCCGGGTGAGGGCGAGCAGTACTTC
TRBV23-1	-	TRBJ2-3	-	CASSQGRTDTQYF	TGCGCCAGCAGCCAAGGGCGGACAGATACGCAGTATTTT
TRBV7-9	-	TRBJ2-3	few	CASSILTDTQYF	TGTGCCAGCAGCATACTCACAGATACGCAGTATTTT